Given below is one TCR beta chain in context. The specificity of this receptor is unknown. Qualities for individual bases were not recorded, and no much larger clone is one base off. TCRbeta CDR3 regions were amplified from genomic DNA using the immunoSEQ Assay, a bias-controlled multiplex PCR. Processing in the source paper ran as follows. Nucleated cell counts per sample were estimated from amplification of reference gene primers within the assay. Sequence reads were collapsed and filtered to measure the absolute abundance of every unique TCRbeta CDR3 rearrangement. Productive Simpson clonality was computed per sample as the square root of Simpson's diversity index over productive rearrangements. TCRdb took over this immuneACCESS table, retaining in-frame rearrangements with V and J assigned. Such tables are incomplete; in checked studies, under half of the missing clones stem from an unresolved V gene, and the remainder is unexplained. The DNA was the basis for D and trimming; V, J and clone size are from that table. Within this sample are some 310,000 clones, with almost 90% of them counted one time only. Together, the top ten hold under 3% of the sample.

One collaborating source in Seattle enrolled patients while the patients were actively infected and followed the patients over time throughout the course of disease. Each collaborating institution followed its own protocols to collect whole blood in K2EDTA tubes. Collaborator samples were shipped for TCRbeta analysis as frozen whole blood, isolated PBMCs, or DNA extracted from either sample type. These data come from a study of blood T cell repertoires in COVID-19 (dated by TCRdb to about 2020). As for the study more broadly: Samples from collaborators originated in the United States, Italy and Spain and spanned both the acute and convalescent phases of COVID-19. The prospective study material was composed of cDNA or gDNA derived from T cells, B-cell-depleted T cells, or PBMCs. Deeply sampled blood TCRbeta repertoires from subjects exposed to, actively infected with, or recovered from COVID-19 were included in the dataset. The repertoires were released in a freely available public database intended as a resource for research on the immune response to SARS-CoV-2. Samples came from the ongoing ImmuneRACE study (first 160 participants) plus 1,254 subjects from 6 global collaborators. Sample metadata almost always included a de-identified subject ID, COVID-19 status, age in years and sex. Where available, HLA class I and class II types were taken from metadata supplied by the sample provider and were not determined by assay-based typing. The investigation overall reported the following: How much clinical and demographic metadata was included differed by source and by participant, and the metadata was provided uncurated.

Between the V and J ends, shortened by 8 bases and 3 bases respectively, the junction contains 19 bases. The CDR3, cysteine through phenylalanine, is 15 amino acids long. Only the CDR3 region is kept as DNA, spanning 45 bases read in frame from base 1. Looking up the germline V gene yields CDR1 MDHEN and CDR2 SYDVKM. Material for sequencing was peripheral blood. The chain is made from TRBV28 and TRBJ2-5, and perhaps TRBD1 as D gene, on 5 matching bases. The origin of this receptor is a woman in her twenties or thirties with COVID-19, enrolled during active disease. The CDR3 region has the sequence CASGPNRTGKETQYF. The sequenced DNA is TGTGCCAGCGGGCCGAACAGGACCGGCAAAGAGACCCAGTACTTC.